Each of the 29 T cell receptor beta chains below was sequenced from the same sample in a study of blood T cell repertoires in COVID-19. Using immunoSEQ multiplex PCR, the repertoire was profiled, and TCRdb retains in-frame clones only, with some absent. The table records fewer than 35,000 clones, roughly 85% of them present only once. Sequencing input: peripheral blood. These receptors were collected from a man aged 55 to 69 with active COVID-19.

This rearrangement joins TRBV9 to TRBJ1-6, with 10 bases fitting TRBD1. The CDR3 totals 16 residues. Germline CDR1 SGDLS, CDR2 YYNGEE. Trimming cost V 3 bases and J 10 bases; bases outside gene matches: 10. The CDR3 sequence is CASSAKTGTGASPLHF. The CDR3, as DNA: TGTGCCAGCAGCGCAAAGACCGGGACAGGGGCCTCACCCCTCCACTTT.

V usage is TRBV9 and J usage is TRBJ2-5; D is unresolved. The CDR3 sequence is 12 residues long. CDR1 and CDR2 from the germline V gene are SGDLS and YYNGEE. V gave up 0 bases and J gave up 5 bases, with 5 bases separating them. In DNA form, the CDR3 reads TGTGCCAGCAGCGTAGGCTACGAGACCCAGTACTTC. Translated: CASSVGYETQYF.

V gene TRBV9 combines with J gene TRBJ1-6; D is uncertain. This CDR3 has 14 residues. Trimming took 4 bases from V and 9 from J, leaving 14 bases between them. CDR1 and CDR2 from the germline V gene are SGDLS and YYNGEE. The CDR3 loop reads CASSPAESVSPLHF. The CDR3 DNA reads TGTGCCAGCAGCCCGGCGGAGTCTGTTTCACCCCTCCACTTT.

The CDR3 DNA reads TGCGCCAGCAGCTGGAGGCGCGGGGGCGCCATGGATGATACGCAGTATTTT. Protein product: CASSWRRGGAMDDTQYF. The J gene is TRBJ2-3, the V gene TRBV5-1; a weak D match, TRBD2 (7 bases). Trimming pared 3 bases from V and 6 bases from J, leaving 23 bases between. Germline V gives CDR1 SGHRS, CDR2 YFSETQ. The CDR3 totals 17 residues. The entire variable domain, with the rest obtained from reference TRBV5-1 and TRBJ2-3, is as follows: KAGVTQTPRYLIKTRGQQVTLSCSPISGHRSVSWYQQTPGQGLQFLFEYFSETQRNKGNFPGRFSGRQFSNSRSEMNVSTLELGDSALYLCASSWRRGGAMDDTQYFGPGTRLTVL.

This clone appeared a single time. The chain couples TRBV11-3 to TRBJ2-3; D remains ambiguous. Trimming shortened V by 4 bases and J by 2 bases, and 16 bases separated the two germline ends. CDR3 size: 16 residues. Germline-derived CDR1 and CDR2 are SGHNT and YENEEA. As DNA, the CDR3 is TGTGCCAGCAGCTCCCCTACTACCTCTTACACAGATACGCAGTATTTT. Its translation: CASSSPTTSYTDTQYF.

V is TRBV2 and J is TRBJ2-3; D is unclear. V dropped 5 bases and J dropped 3 bases, with 9 bases sitting between them. The CDR3 sequence is 13 residues long. Germline CDR1 reads SNHLY; CDR2 reads FYNNEI. The CDR3 DNA is TGTGCCAGCAGTCCTTGGCGGACAGATACGCAGTATTTT. It encodes CASSPWRTDTQYF.

The chain is built from TRBV2 and TRBJ2-1, with 13 bases fitting TRBD2. Trimming at V came to 4 bases and at J to 8 bases, leaving 2 bases not matched to a gene. Germline CDR1 is SNHLY and CDR2 is FYNNEI. CDR3 length equals 14 residues. In DNA, the CDR3 is TGTGCCAGCAGTGTACTAGCGGGGGGGGATGAGCAGTTCTTC. This codes for CASSVLAGGDEQFF. The full variable domain, completed using reference TRBV2 and TRBJ2-1, is EPEVTQTPSHQVTQMGQEVILRCVPISNHLYFYWYRQILGQKVEFLVSFYNNEISEKSEIFDDQFSVERPDGSNFTLKIRSTKLEDSAMYFCASSVLAGGDEQFFGPGTRLTVL.

J is TRBJ1-5 and V is TRBV27; D is perhaps TRBD1 (5 bases). Germline CDR1 and CDR2: MNHEY and SMNVEV (reference sequence). V lost 6 bases and J 2 bases, leaving 17 bases between the germline ends. This CDR3 region has 16 residues. CDR3: CASSRIRGRGNQPQHF. CDR3 coding DNA: TGTGCCAGCAGCCGCATCCGGGGGAGGGGCAATCAGCCCCAGCATTTT.

This clone has a single count. The J gene is TRBJ2-2, the V gene TRBV5-1; 7 bases align to TRBD2. Germline loops: CDR1 SGHRS, CDR2 YFSETQ. The CDR3 extends over 14 amino acids. Unmatched junction bases numbered 5, after V lost 3 bases and J lost 6 bases. The chain's CDR3 is CASSSQGGAGELFF. In DNA, the CDR3 is TGCGCCAGCAGCTCCCAGGGAGGGGCCGGGGAGCTGTTTTTT. Combining the CDR3 with reference TRBV5-1 and TRBJ2-2 gives the whole variable domain KAGVTQTPRYLIKTRGQQVTLSCSPISGHRSVSWYQQTPGQGLQFLFEYFSETQRNKGNFPGRFSGRQFSNSRSEMNVSTLELGDSALYLCASSSQGGAGELFFGEGSRLTVL.

This clone was found a few times. The chain uses TRBV6-4 and TRBJ2-1; 9 bases are shared with TRBD1. Germline V gene data show CDR1 as MRHNA and CDR2 as SNTAGT. J gave up 6 bases and V 4 bases, and 7 bases lay outside the gene matches. The CDR3 runs to 15 residues. The CDR3 loop reads CASSVGTGSANEQFF. The CDR3 coding sequence is TGTGCCAGCAGTGTGGGGACAGGGTCTGCCAATGAGCAGTTCTTC.

The rearrangement links TRBV5-6 to TRBJ2-5, with TRBD2 as a possible D gene (5 bases). V dropped 0 bases and J dropped 4 bases, with 10 bases sitting between them. CDR1 and CDR2 (germline): SGHDT, YYEEEE. CDR3 length: 14 amino acids. CDR3 in amino acids: CASSLARGLETQYF. CDR3 DNA: TGTGCCAGCAGCTTGGCCCGCGGGCTAGAGACCCAGTACTTC.

The chain carries TRBV10-1 and TRBJ2-3; tentative D call: TRBD1 (5 bases). From germline, CDR1 is WNHNN and CDR2 SYGVQD (reference sequence). The CDR3 totals 14 residues. Trimming took off 0 bases at V and 2 bases at J, with 6 bases between the two ends. DNA of the CDR3: TGCGCCAGCAGTGAGTCGGGGCCCACAGATACGCAGTATTTT. Its protein product is CASSESGPTDTQYF.

The V and J genes are TRBV7-9 and TRBJ1-4; possible D gene TRBD1, 5 bases. Germline CDR1 is SEHNR and CDR2 is FQNEAQ (reference sequence). V shed 1 base and J shed 7 bases, with 13 bases lying between them. This CDR3 has 15 amino acids. The CDR3 DNA sequence: TGTGCCAGCAGCTTAGATGGGGGTAGCGGTGAAAAACTGTTTTTT. Translated, it gives CASSLDGGSGEKLFF.

This clone showed up just a few times. V usage is TRBV6-6 and J usage is TRBJ1-1; the match to TRBD1 covers 8 bases. Germline-derived CDR1 and CDR2 are MNHNY and SVGAGI (reference sequence). The V gene end was trimmed by 0 bases and the J gene end by 5 bases; junction bases not matched to a gene: 8. The CDR3 contains 16 residues. Here the CDR3 DNA reads TGTGCCAGCAGTTACTCTGCGCAGGGGGCCGGGACTGAAGCTTTCTTT. Its protein is CASSYSAQGAGTEAFF.

The chain uses TRBV19 and TRBJ2-1; 7 bases agree with TRBD2. V dropped 0 bases and J dropped 6; count of bases not matched to a gene: 8. This CDR3 spans 16 amino acids. CDR1 LNHDA and CDR2 SQIVND come from the germline V gene (reference sequence). DNA for the CDR3: TGTGCCAGTAGTATAGATCGAAAGGCTAGCGGCAATGAGCAGTTCTTC. Amino acids: CASSIDRKASGNEQFF. The whole variable domain, filled in from reference TRBV19 and TRBJ2-1, reads DGGITQSPKYLFRKEGQNVTLSCEQNLNHDAMYWYRQDPGQGLRLIYYSQIVNDFQKGDIAEGYSVSREKKESFPLTVTSAQKNPTAFYLCASSIDRKASGNEQFFGPGTRLTVL.

The gene calls are TRBV7-9 and TRBJ1-6; D unresolved. Germline V CDR1 and CDR2: SEHNR, FQNEAQ (reference sequence). Trimming removed 3 bases at V and 7 bases at J, with 13 bases between. The CDR3 covers 15 residues. CDR3 residues: CASSFGRVENSPLHF. CDR3 nucleotides: TGTGCCAGCAGCTTCGGGAGGGTAGAGAATTCACCCCTCCACTTT. The whole variable domain, remainder taken from reference TRBV7-9 and TRBJ1-6, is DTGVSQNPRHKITKRGQNVTFRCDPISEHNRLYWYRQTLGQGPEFLTYFQNEAQLEKSRLLSDRFSAERPKGSFSTLEIQRTEQGDSAMYLCASSFGRVENSPLHFGNGTRLTVT.

V usage is TRBV19 and J usage is TRBJ2-4, with 15 bases fitting TRBD2. The junction had 11 bases not matched to a gene; V was cut back by 5 bases and J by 0 bases. Germline assignment: CDR1 LNHDA and CDR2 SQIVND (reference sequence). The CDR3 runs to 20 residues. The CDR3 here is CASSEIPGLAGGTAKNIQYF. DNA for the CDR3: TGTGCCAGTAGTGAGATACCGGGACTAGCGGGAGGAACAGCCAAAAACATTCAGTACTTC.

The rearrangement joins TRBV11-3 to TRBJ2-7, with TRBD2 as a possible D gene (6 bases). Trimming took 5 bases from V and 0 from J, leaving 8 bases between them. Germline CDR1 is SGHNT and CDR2 is YENEEA. The CDR3 contains 13 residues. CDR3 nucleotides: TGTGCCAGCAGCCCCGGGGGCTCCTACGAGCAGTACGTC. Residues: CASSPGGSYEQYV.

The chain couples TRBV15 to TRBJ2-3, with 10 bases aligning to TRBD2. Germline V gene lookup returns CDR1 LNHNV and CDR2 YYDKDF (reference sequence). This CDR3 is 16 amino acids long. J was trimmed by 5 bases and V by 3 bases; bases with no gene match: 8. DNA of the CDR3: TGTGCCACCAGCAGTGGCTTAGCGGGGGGTAAAGATACGCAGTATTTT. Translation: CATSSGLAGGKDTQYF.

The chain uses TRBV7-9 and TRBJ2-1; D is possibly TRBD2 (6 bases). The CDR3 extends over 17 amino acids. V shed 3 bases and J shed 1 base, with 16 bases lying between them. CDR1 SEHNR and CDR2 FQNEAQ come from the germline V gene (reference sequence). CDR3 coding DNA: TGTGCCAGCAGCTTCAAAGGGCGACTAGTTTCCTACAATGAGCAGTTCTTC. Translated, it gives CASSFKGRLVSYNEQFF. Full variable domain (remainder filled in from reference TRBV7-9 and TRBJ2-1): DTGVSQNPRHKITKRGQNVTFRCDPISEHNRLYWYRQTLGQGPEFLTYFQNEAQLEKSRLLSDRFSAERPKGSFSTLEIQRTEQGDSAMYLCASSFKGRLVSYNEQFFGPGTRLTVL.

CDR3 nucleotides: TGTGCCAATACTTACAGGGATTCCTCCGTAGAAAACATTCAGTACTTC. It is translated as CANTYRDSSVENIQYF. V usage is TRBV2 and J usage is TRBJ2-4; a possible D gene is TRBD1 (6 bases). Germline CDR1 and CDR2: SNHLY and FYNNEI. Trimming stripped 10 bases from V and 5 bases from J, with 24 bases between. There are 16 residues in the CDR3.

This clone was counted once. The chain joins TRBV11-2 to TRBJ2-3; no clear D gene. Germline V gives CDR1 SGHAT, CDR2 FQNNGV. The CDR3 totals 12 residues. Trimming stripped 8 bases from V and 1 base from J, with 7 bases between. The CDR3 bases are TGTGCCAGCGCGTTGCGCACAGATACGCAGTATTTT. It is translated as CASALRTDTQYF.

The CDR3 region is CASSYDRDKDTQYF. The CDR3 coding sequence is TGTGCCAGCAGTTATGACAGGGATAAAGATACGCAGTATTTT. The chain employs TRBV5-5 and TRBJ2-3; 7 bases fit TRBD1. The CDR3 is made up of 14 amino acids. In germline, CDR1 is SGHKS, CDR2 YYEKEE (reference sequence). J lost 5 bases, V lost 5 bases, and 8 bases had no gene match.

CDR3 sequence reads: CAISDDRATGELFF. The CDR3 DNA reads TGTGCCATCAGTGATGACAGGGCCACCGGGGAGCTGTTTTTT. The chain uses TRBV10-3 and TRBJ2-2, with TRBD1 matching 7 bases. This CDR3 contains 14 residues. Germline V gene data show CDR1 as ENHRY and CDR2 as SYGVKD. V dropped 3 bases and J dropped 4; count of bases not matched to a gene: 2.

The rearrangement joins TRBV10-3 to TRBJ2-1; D is perhaps TRBD1 (6 bases). Per germline, CDR1 ENHRY and CDR2 SYGVKD. Trimming took 5 bases from V and 7 from J, leaving 12 bases between them. The length of the CDR3 is 13 residues. The CDR3 is CAISLNGQNEQFF. The CDR3 nucleotides read TGTGCCATCAGTCTAAACGGACAGAATGAGCAGTTCTTC.

The chain uses TRBV4-2 and TRBJ2-2, with D perhaps TRBD1 (5 bases). Germline V gives CDR1 LGHNA, CDR2 YNFKEQ. Trimming shortened V by 4 bases and J by 6 bases, and 12 bases separated the two germline ends. The CDR3 contains 14 residues. As DNA, the CDR3 is TGTGCCAGCAGCCCGGCAGGGCGGTCCGGGGAGCTGTTTTTT. Translation gives CASSPAGRSGELFF.

The V gene is TRBV3-1 (or the pseudogene TRBV3-2), the J gene TRBJ2-1; 8 positions match TRBD2. The CDR3 runs 15 residues. Trimming took 3 bases from V and 4 from J; bases not matched to a gene: 5. CDR1 LGHDT and CDR2 YNNKEL come from the germline V gene (reference sequence). This CDR3 reads CASSHTGGGYNEQFF. The CDR3 DNA reads as TGTGCCAGCAGCCACACGGGAGGGGGGTACAATGAGCAGTTCTTC.

This rearrangement joins TRBV18 to TRBJ2-7, with TRBD2 matching 8 bases. CDR3 size: 14 residues. CDR1 is KGHSH and CDR2 is LQKENI in the germline V gene. V gave up 3 bases and J gave up 4 bases; unmatched junction bases: 5. CDR3 loop: CASSPPGGPYEQYF. The CDR3 DNA is TGTGCCAGCTCACCTCCGGGAGGGCCGTACGAGCAGTACTTC.

This clone appeared once. The rearrangement joins TRBV7-8 to TRBJ2-2, with 9 bases lining up with TRBD2. This CDR3 comprises 16 residues. V dropped 0 bases and J dropped 5; count of bases not matched to a gene: 4. The germline V gene has CDR1 SGHVS and CDR2 FQNEAQ. The chain's CDR3 is CASSLAGTSRTGELFF. The CDR3 DNA reads as TGTGCCAGCAGCTTAGCCGGGACTAGCAGAACCGGGGAGCTGTTTTTT.